This T cell receptor (beta chain) comes out of a study of T cell clonotyping in hematopoietic cell transplantation. Study as a whole: Cytoreduction preceded collection of pretransplant recipient samples. The study's findings and limits: Pathologically expanded recipient clonotypes increased progressively from day 30 to day 180 as diversity fell.

CDR1 is SGHAT and CDR2 is FQNNGV in the germline V gene. V was pared by 6 bases and J by 8 bases, with 11 bases between. The CDR3 has 13 residues. To note about this clone: Its specificity is unknown.

The table came from immunoSEQ multiplex PCR; TCRdb's copy has only in-frame clones and leaves some out. The sample has 25,000 to 35,000 clones, more than 85% seen once. The time point is: recipient sample about 28 days before transplant, after cytoreduction. Recipient blood drawn about 28 days pretransplant and days 30, 100, 180 after. The chain combines TRBV11-2 with TRBJ1-6; a possible D gene is TRBD1 (6 bases). Here the sequenced sample was peripheral blood mononuclear cells, taken before stem cell transplant. The source of this sequence is a man between 45 and 60 years old with acute myeloid leukemia. Some clones in this sample may be carry-over from other donors' samples. This chain's CDR3 is CASRERGYSPLHF. For the CDR3, the DNA is TGTGCCAGCAGGGAGAGGGGGTATTCACCCCTCCACTTT.